This TCR beta chain emerged from a study of post-analysis software for immune sequencing data. Overall study: Clinical courses comprised relapsing-remitting, secondary progressive and progressive-relapsing multiple sclerosis.

For this clonotype: Its target is not known.

Incorporated into the TCR beta cDNA libraries were unique molecular identifiers, which served to reduce PCR and sequencing biases. Some 500,000 cDNA molecules came from around 0.96 to 9.9 million T cells. Each CDR3 protein gets one entry after TCRdb re-called the PCR reads with MiXCR. Altogether hundreds of thousands of distinct CDR3 sequences are present, 45% being singletons, with the ten largest covering about an eighth. V gave up 3 bases and J gave up 7 bases, with 16 bases separating them. The CDR3 spans 14 residues. Germline loops: CDR1 SGHTA, CDR2 FQGNSA. Findings of the study overall: Significantly lower normalized Chao1 diversity was seen in multiple sclerosis patients than in controls. Samples prepared in the same batch strongly co-clustered by F measure. About five TRBV segments occurring more often in patients than controls included TRBV5-6, TRBV5-1 and TRBV20-1.

This TCR derives from a girl aged 5-17 years with multiple sclerosis. The chain joins TRBV7-2 to TRBJ2-7, with D tentatively TRBD1 (6 bases). The sequencing input was blood. CDR3 coding DNA: TGTGCCAGCAGCTTCCGGGACAACTACAATGAGCAGTACTTC. Its protein product is CASSFRDNYNEQYF.